One and the same sample provided the 14 T cell receptor beta chains below, sequenced in a study of T cells in Graves' hyperthyroidism and ophthalmopathy. The investigators amplified TCR beta CDR3 regions from RNA transcripts. HTBI primers were employed in a first-round RT-PCR of the TCR CDR3. TCRdb passed the multiplex PCR reads through MiXCR, listing each CDR3 protein once. The sample includes roughly 570,000 distinct CDR3 sequences, 15% to 19% of them seen just once. The sample consisted of blood. All receptors derive from a woman between 25 and 40 years old with Graves' hyperthyroidism.

There are many counts of this clonotype. The rearrangement links TRBV12-3 or TRBV12-4 to TRBJ2-3; D not certain. V was shortened by 5 bases and J by 4 bases, with 19 bases between the two germline ends. This CDR3 has 16 amino acids. CDR3: CASSEWAVSLPDTQYF. The CDR3 nucleotides read TGTGCCAGCAGTGAGTGGGCAGTCTCCTTGCCAGATACGCAGTATTTT.

This clonotype has a handful of counts. V usage is TRBV19 and J usage is TRBJ1-2, with D perhaps TRBD1 (6 bases). The V and J ends lost 6 bases and 7 bases respectively, with 24 bases between them. The CDR3 runs 16 residues. Germline loops: CDR1 LNHDA, CDR2 SQIVND (reference sequence). The CDR3 loop is CASSPAGEDSGSGYTF. As DNA, the CDR3 is TGTGCCAGTAGCCCGGCAGGGGAGGATTCGGGGTCTGGCTACACCTTC.

The V call is TRBV30, the J call TRBJ1-6; D is possibly TRBD1 (5 bases). The V gene lost 0 bases and the J gene lost 6 bases, with 12 bases spanning the gap. This CDR3 has 15 residues. CDR1 GTSNPN and CDR2 SVGIG come from the germline V gene (reference sequence). CDR3 sequence (DNA): TGTGCCTGGAGTGTAGGGTGGCAGGGTAATTCACCCCTCCACTTT. This sequence encodes CAWSVGWQGNSPLHF.

CDR3 sequence reads: CASSLAQRADTQYF. The CDR3 DNA reads as TGTGCCAGCAGCTTAGCGCAGCGGGCAGATACGCAGTATTTT. The genes are TRBV11-1 and TRBJ2-3; possible D gene TRBD2, 6 bases. The CDR3 length is 14 residues. Trimming removed 0 bases from V and 4 bases from J, with 8 bases in between. Germline CDR1 SGHAT, CDR2 FQDESV (reference sequence).

Turning to this clonotype: Given a much more abundant clone one base away, this may be a read error. The CDR3, as DNA: TGTGCCAGCAGCTTAGCGCCGGCTGTGAACACTGAAGCTTTCTTT. This sequence encodes CASSLAPAVNTEAFF. The chain links TRBV7-9 to TRBJ1-1; D remains unclear. From germline, CDR1 is SEHNR and CDR2 FQNEAQ (reference sequence). This CDR3 spans 15 amino acids. V dropped 0 bases and J dropped 0 bases, with 8 bases sitting between them.

This clonotype has ten or more counts. The V call is TRBV28, the J call TRBJ2-7; TRBD1 matches at 9 bases. There are 18 residues in the CDR3. The trim removed 6 bases at V and 5 bases at J, leaving 20 bases unmatched. The germline V gene encodes CDR1 MDHEN and CDR2 SYDVKM. The CDR3 reads CASSRRLPRTGAYHEQYF. In DNA form, the CDR3 reads TGTGCCAGCAGCCGCCGGCTCCCCCGGACAGGGGCTTACCACGAGCAGTACTTC.

The chain has TRBV12-3 or TRBV12-4 and TRBJ1-6, with D maybe TRBD1 (5 bases). The CDR3 consists of 15 residues. Trimming shortened V by 3 bases and J by 5 bases, and 11 bases separated the two germline ends. The CDR3 reads CASSLEGLDNSPLHF. DNA of the CDR3: TGTGCCAGCAGTTTGGAGGGACTAGATAATTCACCCCTCCACTTT.

The sample holds a few counts of this clonotype. V is TRBV7-9 and J is TRBJ2-5; 8 bases fit TRBD2. Germline V gene data show CDR1 as SEHNR and CDR2 as FQNEAQ (reference sequence). There are 15 residues in the CDR3. The trim removed 5 bases at V and 5 bases at J, leaving 10 bases unmatched. The CDR3 region has the DNA TGTGCCAGCAGCCCTCGGGGGGGAAACGGGGAGACCCAGTACTTC. It codes for CASSPRGGNGETQYF.

This clonotype was detected ten times or more. The gene calls are TRBV3-1 and TRBJ2-7, with a tentative D call TRBD2 (6 bases). The ends were cut back, 0 bases at V and 3 bases at J, with 12 bases in the middle. This CDR3 has 15 amino acids. The germline gives CDR1 LGHDT, CDR2 YNNKEL (reference sequence). The CDR3 bases are TGTGCCAGCAGCCAAGATACGGGAGAGTACTACGAGCAGTACTTC. Its translation is CASSQDTGEYYEQYF.

This clonotype appeared many times. V is TRBV30 and J is TRBJ1-5; D uncertain. The CDR3 covers 13 residues. V dropped 1 base and J dropped 5 bases, with 9 bases sitting between them. Per germline, CDR1 GTSNPN and CDR2 SVGIG (reference sequence). For the CDR3, the DNA is TGTGCCTGGAGTGATAGGCGCGATCAGCCCCAGCATTTT. This translates into CAWSDRRDQPQHF.

The gene calls are TRBV19 and TRBJ2-3; 7 bases align to TRBD2. CDR1 LNHDA and CDR2 SQIVND come from the germline V gene (reference sequence). The CDR3 extends over 15 amino acids. Trimming took 10 bases from V and 2 from J; bases not matched to a gene: 12. DNA for the CDR3: TGTGCCACCGGGGAGGGTAGTGACTACACAGATACGCAGTATTTT. It yields the protein CATGEGSDYTDTQYF.

This clonotype was seen only a few times. The chain employs TRBV6-2 or TRBV6-3 and TRBJ2-1, with 16 bases fitting TRBD2. Unmatched junction bases numbered 7, after V lost 4 bases and J lost 10 bases. Germline V lookup: CDR1 MNHEY, CDR2 SVGEGT. This CDR3 spans 16 amino acids. CDR3 sequence reads: CASSSGLAGGPSEQFF. The CDR3 nucleotides read TGTGCCAGCAGTTCGGGACTAGCGGGAGGGCCCAGCGAGCAGTTCTTC.

Many counts were recorded for this clonotype. The chain combines TRBV12-3 or TRBV12-4 with TRBJ2-3; maybe TRBD1 (6 bases). CDR3 length equals 14 residues. V was trimmed by 7 bases and J by 4 bases, leaving 15 bases between them. The CDR3 DNA is TGTGCCAGCACTCGCCTAGGGGGAGCAGATACGCAGTATTTT. This sequence encodes CASTRLGGADTQYF.

This clonotype has a count of ten or more. V and J are TRBV5-1 and TRBJ1-1; D is unresolved. V was clipped by 2 bases and J by 1 base, with 9 bases between them. The CDR3 totals 14 residues. Germline CDR1 reads SGHRS; CDR2 reads YFSETQ. CDR3 nucleotide sequence: TGCGCCAGCAGCTTATTAACAACGAACACTGAAGCTTTCTTT. Translating gives CASSLLTTNTEAFF.